The clone carrying this T cell receptor (beta chain) was counted only a few times. Its antigen is unidentified. The data derive from a study of cytomegalovirus exposure and HLA in healthy donors. The study ran its PCR with 60 Vbeta and 13 Jbeta primers. Clones were read by immunoSEQ multiplex PCR, and TCRdb kept only the in-frame ones, dropping some. The sample yields approximately 190,000 clones, 65% to 85% seen once. Study-level points and caveats: Common viral pathogens seemed, in a later analysis, to connect with several of the most significant clusters. Associated with HLA alleles at 0.05 false discovery rate in a later analysis were 17,000 or so TCR beta sequences. Solely CMV serostatus was available to characterize immune exposure.

The CDR3 has 14 residues. V shed 4 bases and J shed 1 base, with 10 bases lying between them. Germline V CDR1 and CDR2: MGHDK, SYGVNS. The TCR sequence derives from a man aged 50-60 years in good health and CMV-seronegative. The genes are TRBV25-1 and TRBJ1-1; maybe TRBD1 (6 bases). Source material: PBMCs. The chain's CDR3 is CASSVGHQNTEAFF. CDR3 coding DNA: TGTGCCAGCAGTGTGGGACACCAGAACACTGAAGCTTTCTTT.